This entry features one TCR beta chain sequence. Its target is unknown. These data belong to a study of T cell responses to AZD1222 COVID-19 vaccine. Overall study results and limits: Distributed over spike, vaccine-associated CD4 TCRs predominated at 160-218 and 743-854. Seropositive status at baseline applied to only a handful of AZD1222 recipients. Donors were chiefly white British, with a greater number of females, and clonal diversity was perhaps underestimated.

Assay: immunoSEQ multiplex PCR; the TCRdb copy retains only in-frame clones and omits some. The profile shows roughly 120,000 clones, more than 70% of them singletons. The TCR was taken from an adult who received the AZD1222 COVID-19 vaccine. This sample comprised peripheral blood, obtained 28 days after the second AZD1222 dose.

CDR3 nucleotide sequence: TGTGCCAGCAGAAGCGCCGGGACAGACAATGAGCAGTTCTTC. Protein: CASRSAGTDNEQFF. The chain has TRBV6-5 and TRBJ2-1; 7 nucleotides match TRBD1. Unmatched junction bases numbered 7, after V lost 6 bases and J lost 5 bases. CDR1 is MNHEY and CDR2 is SVGAGI in the germline V gene. The length of the CDR3 is 14 residues.